This T cell receptor beta chain originates from a study of response to subunit inactivated influenza vaccine. The V gene lost 4 bases and the J gene lost 4 bases, with 13 bases spanning the gap. The CDR3 spans 14 residues. CDR1 and CDR2 (germline): ENHRY, SYGVKD. TCRdb called the RT-PCR reads again in MiXCR, with one record for every CDR3 protein. The sample carries approximately 170,000 distinct CDR3 sequences, 12% recorded once. Another study also made use of these data, one on T cells expressing NK-cell markers. That study reports: The cDNA for TCR beta came from 5'RACE template switching with UMIs.

The TCR sequence derives from a man aged 45-60 years who received an inactivated influenza vaccine. The specimen comprised CD8+ T cells sorted from PBMCs, sampled 12 days after vaccination. The chain uses TRBV10-3 and TRBJ1-2; no reliable D call. The CDR3 region has the DNA TGTGCCATCAGTGGGCTTCCTCCTGCCTATGGCTACACCTTC. Translation gives CAISGLPPAYGYTF.